A selection of T cell receptor beta chains follows, all from one sample in a study of blood T cell repertoires in COVID-19. Libraries were prepared by immunoSEQ multiplex PCR; TCRdb keeps only in-frame clonotypes and omits some of them. The table includes roughly 100,000 clones, 82% detected once. Material for sequencing was peripheral blood. Every receptor here comes from a man between 60 and 75 years old with acute or convalescent COVID-19. The CDR3 runs from the conserved cysteine through the conserved F or W. D genes are given only for firm matches. Rows may omit the clone size; those that give it use once, few, many or a size class.

V gene	D gene	clone size	J gene	CDR3 DNA	CDR3 protein
TRBV7-2	TRBD1	.	TRBJ1-4	TGTGCCAGCAGCTCCACCGGGACAGGGAGGAAACTGTTTTTT	CASSSTGTGRKLFF
TRBV5-1	.	.	TRBJ1-1	TGCGCCAGCAGGGAGAACGGGAACACTGAAGCTTTCTTT	CASRENGNTEAFF
TRBV27	.	.	TRBJ1-1	TGTGCCAGCACCTCCGGACAGAAGAACACTGAAGCTTTCTTT	CASTSGQKNTEAFF
TRBV27	.	.	TRBJ2-1	TGTGCCAGCGGGACTCATCTCTACAATGAGCAGTTCTTC	CASGTHLYNEQFF
TRBV7-2	TRBD1	.	TRBJ2-5	TGTGCCAGCAGCTCCTCGGACAGGAAAGAGACCCAGTACTTC	CASSSSDRKETQYF
TRBV19	TRBD1	.	TRBJ1-1	TGTGCCAGTAGCCACCCTCCCGGGACAGCGAACACTGAAGCTTTCTTT	CASSHPPGTANTEAFF
TRBV7-8	.	.	TRBJ1-3	TGTGCCAGCAGCTTTCAGAGGATAGAGGGGGACACCATATATTTT	CASSFQRIEGDTIYF
TRBV7-3	TRBD1	.	TRBJ2-1	TGTGCCAGCAGCCCGGGACAGGGGGCTTCTGAGCAGTTCTTC	CASSPGQGASEQFF
TRBV7-9	TRBD1	.	TRBJ2-5	TGTGCCAGCAGCTTGACAGGGGCGAGTACCGAGACCCAGTACTTC	CASSLTGASTETQYF
TRBV5-1	.	.	TRBJ2-7	TGCGCCAGCAGAAGCCTCGGAGTCCCCTCCTACGAGCAGTACTTC	CASRSLGVPSYEQYF
TRBV6-1	.	large	TRBJ2-2	TGTGCCAGCAGTGAAGGGGGCGCGACCGGGGAGCTGTTTTTT	CASSEGGATGELFF
TRBV9	TRBD1	.	TRBJ1-2	TGTGCCAGCAGCGTAGCTTCGGCAGGGGGCGGCTACACCTTC	CASSVASAGGGYTF
TRBV7-9	.	.	TRBJ1-5	TGTGCCAGCAGCTCGGGACACCAGGATCAGCCCCAGCATTTT	CASSSGHQDQPQHF
TRBV19	TRBD1	.	TRBJ2-7	TGTGCCAGTACCCCTACCCCCGGGACAGTCTCCTACGAGCAGTACTTC	CASTPTPGTVSYEQYF
TRBV6-5	.	.	TRBJ1-3	TGTGCCAGCAGTTACTCCGGGGACTCTGGAAACACCATATATTTT	CASSYSGDSGNTIYF
TRBV28	.	.	TRBJ1-4	TGTGCCAGCAGTTCATCTAATGAAAAACTGTTTTTT	CASSSSNEKLFF
TRBV9	TRBD1	.	TRBJ2-7	TGTGCCAGCAGCGTAGGGCCAGGGGGCCAGTACGAGCAGTACTTC	CASSVGPGGQYEQYF
TRBV20-1	TRBD1	.	TRBJ1-6	TGCAGTGCTAGTACCGGACAGGGCTATAATTCACCCCTCCACTTT	CSASTGQGYNSPLHF
TRBV14	TRBD2	.	TRBJ2-3	TGTGCCAGCAGCTTTAGCGGGAAGAGCACAGATACGCAGTATTTT	CASSFSGKSTDTQYF
TRBV5-1	.	.	TRBJ1-1	TGCGCCAGCAGCGGGGGACAATTAAAAGCTTTCTTT	CASSGGQLKAFF
TRBV5-1	.	.	TRBJ1-1	TGCGCCAGCAGCTTGGAGGAGAGGAACACTGAAGCTTTCTTT	CASSLEERNTEAFF
TRBV5-6	TRBD2	.	TRBJ2-7	TGTGCCAGCGGCGGGAGTGGGACGAACGAGCAGTACTTC	CASGGSGTNEQYF
TRBV4-3	.	.	TRBJ1-2	TGCGCCAGCAGCCAAGATCCAAGGGGCCCTTATTTTGGCTACACCTTC	CASSQDPRGPYFGYTF
TRBV3-1/TRBV3-2	.	once	TRBJ1-2	TGTGCCAGCAGCCAAGTTGGAGCCTCCTATGGCTACACCTTC	CASSQVGASYGYTF
TRBV6-5	.	.	TRBJ1-6	TGTGCCAGCACTCCAGGGGTCGCGGATAATTCACCCCTCCACTTT	CASTPGVADNSPLHF
TRBV11-2	.	.	TRBJ2-1	TGTGCCAGCAGCTTATCACGGGATGAGCAGTTCTTC	CASSLSRDEQFF
TRBV29-1	.	.	TRBJ1-1	TGCAGCGTTGCCCACGGGAACACTGAAGCTTTCTTT	CSVAHGNTEAFF
TRBV2	.	.	TRBJ1-1	TGTGCCAGCAGTGATCAGGGGTCCACTGAAGCTTTCTTT	CASSDQGSTEAFF
TRBV5-4	TRBD2	.	TRBJ2-5	TGTGCCAGCAGCAGGGGGACTAGTGGCCCAGTCACCCAGTACTTC	CASSRGTSGPVTQYF
TRBV3-1/TRBV3-2	TRBD1	.	TRBJ1-2	TGTGCCAGCAGCCGAGGACAGGAGAATAACTATGGCTACACCTTC	CASSRGQENNYGYTF
TRBV15	TRBD1	.	TRBJ1-5	TGTGCCACCAGCAGAGATGTCCGGACAGGGATTAATCAGCCCCAGCATTTT	CATSRDVRTGINQPQHF
TRBV12-5	.	.	TRBJ2-3	TGTGCTAGTGGTCCGGGGGTCACAGATACGCAGTATTTT	CASGPGVTDTQYF
TRBV6-5	TRBD1	.	TRBJ1-2	TGTGCCAGCAGGACAGGGTACTATGGCTACACCTTC	CASRTGYYGYTF
TRBV28	.	.	TRBJ2-7	TGTGCCAGCAGTTTATACTTGCTAGGTTCCTACGAGCAGTACTTC	CASSLYLLGSYEQYF
TRBV6-5	.	.	TRBJ1-5	TGTGCCAGCACTACGACCCTAGGTCTGGGTCAGCCCCAGCATTTT	CASTTTLGLGQPQHF
TRBV4-3	TRBD1	.	TRBJ1-5	TGCGCCAGCAGCCAGATTACAGGGGTGGGTCAGCCCCAGCATTTT	CASSQITGVGQPQHF
TRBV2	.	.	TRBJ1-5	TGTGCCAGCAGAAACCCAGGGCGGGAACAGCCCCAGCATTTT	CASRNPGREQPQHF
TRBV10-1	.	.	TRBJ1-3	TGCGCCAGCAGTGAGTCTGGAGGAACCTCTGGAAACACCATATATTTT	CASSESGGTSGNTIYF
TRBV11-2	.	once	TRBJ1-5	TGTGCCAGCAGCACCCACTACAGGGCAGTTAGCAATCAGCCCCAGCATTTT	CASSTHYRAVSNQPQHF
TRBV11-1	TRBD1	.	TRBJ1-6	TGTGCCAGCAGCCCGGGGGACAGTGATAATTCACCCCTCCACTTT	CASSPGDSDNSPLHF
TRBV2	.	.	TRBJ1-1	TGTGCCAGCTCAAACACTGAAGCTTTCTTT	CASSNTEAFF
TRBV2	TRBD1	.	TRBJ2-5	TGTGCCAGCAGTGTTAGGGACAGGTCCAACGACTTC	CASSVRDRSNDF
TRBV10-3	.	.	TRBJ1-5	TGTGCCACCCGAGGGCAGGAGCAGCCCCAGCATTTT	CATRGQEQPQHF
TRBV11-2	TRBD1	.	TRBJ1-2	TGTGCCAGCAGCTTGCAACAGGGACAGGGGTATGGCTACACCTTC	CASSLQQGQGYGYTF
TRBV30	TRBD2	.	TRBJ2-1	TGTGCCTGGAGCGGACCCGGGACTAGCGGGTACAATGAGCAGTTCTTC	CAWSGPGTSGYNEQFF
TRBV5-1	TRBD1	.	TRBJ2-2	TGCGCCAGCTCGGTGGAACAGGGGAGCACCGGGGAGCTGTTTTTT	CASSVEQGSTGELFF
TRBV3-1/TRBV3-2	.	.	TRBJ1-2	TGTGCCAGCAGCCAGGGGGGTAACTATGGCTACACCTTC	CASSQGGNYGYTF
TRBV7-6	.	.	TRBJ2-1	TGTGCCAGCAGCCCTGTTGGGGGGGGCCCCCCTAGGGAGCAGTTCTTC	CASSPVGGGPPREQFF
TRBV19	TRBD2	.	TRBJ2-1	TGTGCCAGTAGTATAGTGGGCGGGAGGAGCTCCTACAATGAGCAGTTCTTC	CASSIVGGRSSYNEQFF
TRBV5-1	TRBD2	.	TRBJ2-3	TGCGCCAGCAGCATGGGGACTAGCGGGAACACAGATACGCAGTATTTT	CASSMGTSGNTDTQYF
TRBV6-5	TRBD1	.	TRBJ1-5	TGTGCCAGCAGACGACAGGGGGATGGTCAGCCCCAGCATTTT	CASRRQGDGQPQHF
TRBV27	TRBD1	few	TRBJ2-1	TGTGCCAGCAGTTTAAGTACAGGGGAAAATGAGCAGTTCTTC	CASSLSTGENEQFF
TRBV18	.	.	TRBJ2-7	TGTGCCAGCTCACCACCTAGCGCAGATCCCACCACTGAGCAGTACTTC	CASSPPSADPTTEQYF
TRBV3-1/TRBV3-2	TRBD1	.	TRBJ1-2	TGTGCCAGCAGCCGTCAGGACAGGGCCTATGGCTACACCTTC	CASSRQDRAYGYTF
TRBV6-6	.	.	TRBJ2-5	TGTGCCAGCTGCCGACAGGAAGAGACCCAGTACTTC	CASCRQEETQYF
TRBV11-3	.	.	TRBJ2-5	TGTGCCAGCAGCGTGGACAGCCTACAAGAGACCCAGTACTTC	CASSVDSLQETQYF